This T cell receptor beta chain was recorded in a study of tissue T cells after allogeneic stem cell transplantation. The study, taken as a whole, reports: In patients and mice, blood and spleen missed much of tissue repertoire. Within patients, tissue anatomy strongly shaped TCR repertoire composition.

In its sample, this clone ranks as medium-sized (0.01 to 0.1%). Its antigen is as yet unknown. The genes are named according to mouse. Read coverage stops 1 residue before the CDR3 terminus; the germline J gene supplies the remainder. Assay used: immunoSEQ multiplex PCR; TCRdb lists only in-frame clones, some missing. The sample has some 7,900 clones; roughly a third are singletons. Time point indicated: mouse harvest day 14 after allogeneic transplant. Tail vein injection delivered 10^7 T-cell-depleted bone marrow cells and 10^6 splenic CD5+ T cells. Germline assignment: CDR1 KGHPV and CDR2 FQNQEV (reference sequence). The CDR3 has 13 amino acids. Trimming shortened V by 5 bases and J by 0 bases, and 6 bases separated the two germline ends.

The clonotype was recovered from a female BALB/c mouse given C57BL/6 T cells with graft-versus-host disease after an allogeneic hematopoietic cell transplant. The V call is TRBV26, the J call TRBJ2-5, with no clear D. The sample consisted of skin. The covered CDR3 bases are TGTGCCAGCAGTAAGACAAACCAAGACACCCAGTAC. Encoded protein: CASSKTNQDTQY. The complete CDR3 sequence is CASSKTNQDTQYF.